This is a list of T cell receptor beta chains from one sample in a study of shared clonotypes between healthy human individuals. The assay was immunoSEQ multiplex PCR, and TCRdb's table has in-frame clones only and misses some. Here the sample spans 300,000 to 350,000 clones, more than 60% being singletons. The specimen sequenced was memory CD4+ T cells sorted from blood. The receptors originated from a man between 25 and 39 years old in good health. Each CDR3 is given with its conserved first and last residue. Clone size, where shown, is once, few, many, or a class for clones that have expanded.

j_call | v_call | clone_size | cdr3_aa
TRBJ2-1 | TRBV11-2 | . | CASSFVGEGDEQFF
TRBJ2-7 | TRBV5-1 | . | CASSPRPRLAGDGYEQYF
TRBJ2-1 | TRBV9 | . | CASSVDRGSGGKQFF
TRBJ1-2 | TRBV5-4 | once | CASSSQGQGEGGYTF
TRBJ2-7 | TRBV19 | . | CASSIGGAIYEQYF
TRBJ2-7 | TRBV25-1 | once | CASSGGRDYEQYF
TRBJ2-1 | TRBV29-1 | . | CSVEWVNEQFF
TRBJ2-7 | TRBV27 | . | CASSPNVLTYEQYF
TRBJ2-3 | TRBV20-1 | . | CSARRAGLVYF
TRBJ1-2 | TRBV7-9 | . | CASSTGTGTAWGYTF
TRBJ2-2 | TRBV6-1 | . | CASSDSGLAGGWTGELFF
TRBJ2-1 | TRBV5-1 | few | CASSLTGTGERQFF
TRBJ1-6 | TRBV27 | . | CASSFTSRGNSPLHF
TRBJ2-7 | TRBV28 | . | CASSLKRYEQYF
TRBJ2-3 | TRBV7-2 | many | CASSLQSGPDTQYF
TRBJ2-5 | TRBV6-6 | . | CASSLSGRGETQYF
TRBJ1-5 | TRBV6-1 | few | CASSATGNQPQHF
TRBJ1-1 | TRBV10-3 | . | CAISPVLGTEAFF
TRBJ2-7 | TRBV7-6 | . | CASSRGEVNEQYF
TRBJ1-2 | TRBV6-5 | . | CANSDSHGYIF
TRBJ2-2 | TRBV28 | . | CASSRLTGNTGELFF
TRBJ2-3 | TRBV7-5 | . | CARSLRESGTDTQYF
TRBJ2-7 | TRBV4-1 | few | CASSLQLQPYEQYF
TRBJ1-1 | TRBV7-6 | many | CASSADLNTEAFF
TRBJ2-2 | TRBV6-5 | . | CASRRTSSSAVLFF
TRBJ1-5 | TRBV2 | few | CASSVDSNQPQHF
TRBJ1-3 | TRBV6-6 | . | CASEENSGNTIYF
TRBJ2-3 | TRBV7-2 | . | CASSLTTGGGTDTQYF
TRBJ2-2 | TRBV5-5 | . | CASSLDGGGTGELFF
TRBJ2-7 | TRBV28 | . | CASSPLGPFYEQYF
TRBJ1-5 | TRBV7-8 | once | CASSKNRDRGGSQHF
TRBJ2-3 | TRBV27 | . | CASSLSPGLRATDTQYF
TRBJ2-5 | TRBV7-8 | . | CATSGETQYF
TRBJ2-3 | TRBV10-3 | . | CAISDSQHTDTQYF
TRBJ2-1 | TRBV5-6 | . | CASSLGDWGNEQFF
TRBJ2-1 | TRBV2 | . | CASSPGLAANEQFF
TRBJ2-5 | TRBV25-1 | . | CASGRQGRETQYF
TRBJ2-2 | TRBV30 | . | CAWGTGPGVGELFF
TRBJ2-7 | TRBV9 | . | CASSPDRGAYEQYF
TRBJ2-1 | TRBV29-1 | . | CSVRGLGHNEQFF
TRBJ2-1 | TRBV4-2 | . | CASSQDSAEINEQFF
TRBJ1-1 | TRBV13 | . | CASSLGRRDLHTEAFF
TRBJ1-1 | TRBV6-1 | . | CAGTTTKHTEAFF
TRBJ2-1 | TRBV5-4 | many | CASSSTFNRQFF
TRBJ1-1 | TRBV6-5 | . | CASSKDRGAAFF
TRBJ2-3 | TRBV2 | few | CASSTWGGLSSTDTQYF
TRBJ2-1 | TRBV6-6 | . | CASRRLAFLFF
TRBJ1-3 | TRBV18 | . | CASSQTESSGNTIYF
TRBJ1-1 | TRBV28 | few | CASRDQGFGNTEAFF
TRBJ2-5 | TRBV19 | . | CASRGDHAETQYF
TRBJ2-1 | TRBV27 | . | CASSRQLSYNEQFF
TRBJ2-3 | TRBV30 | . | CAWSVGGMTDTQYF
TRBJ1-3 | TRBV6-5 | . | CASSYVMGGNTIYF
TRBJ2-7 | TRBV5-4 | . | CASSPKGSYEQYF
TRBJ2-1 | TRBV6-5 | . | CASSSRLAGGWEQFF
TRBJ2-7 | TRBV6-5 | few | CASSLEPGYEQYF
TRBJ2-3 | TRBV5-4 | . | CASSLEPSYTQYF
TRBJ2-1 | TRBV2 | many | CASSGTAGFYNEQFF
TRBJ2-7 | TRBV9 | once | CASSVGELGEQYF
TRBJ2-1 | TRBV2 | few | CASTDRVINEQFF